This T cell receptor beta chain was profiled in a study of tumor-infiltrating lymphocytes in localized non-small cell lung cancer. Whole-study context: Several tumor histologies, both smoking statuses, and some post-neoadjuvant chemotherapy samples were included.

The CDR3 is made up of 14 amino acids. Germline-derived CDR1 and CDR2 are SGHDT and YYEEEE. Trimming cost V 0 bases and J 0 bases, with 7 bases left between them. Study outcomes and limitations: Not all patients were TCR sequenced, owing to tissue quantity.

This clone was seen once. Its target is not known. In the same sample, other DNA sequences code for this CDR3. Produced via immunoSEQ multiplex PCR; TCRdb's table is partial and in-frame only. The sample comprises around 10,000 clones, roughly three fifths of which are singletons, and over 8% rests with the top ten. The source is a human donor with non-small cell lung cancer. This rearrangement joins TRBV5-6 to TRBJ2-7; D gene unclear. What was sequenced was lung tumor tissue. The CDR3 DNA is TGTGCCAGCAGCTTGGTCGGCAGCTCCTACGAGCAGTACTTC. Its translation is CASSLVGSSYEQYF.